A single sample gave rise to the 29 T cell receptor beta chains below, sequenced in a study of T cells after somatic rescue of genetic block. Profiling relied on immunoSEQ multiplex PCR, and the TCRdb table lists in-frame clones only, not all of them. The repertoire consists of over 10,000 clones, with roughly 73% occurring once and the leading ten covering approximately 19%. Sample: peripheral blood mononuclear cells (PBMCs). The receptors were gathered from a boy younger than 18.

The chain couples TRBV6-6 to TRBJ2-2, with D possibly TRBD2 on 6 matching bases. V shed 6 bases and J shed 7 bases, with 12 bases lying between them. The CDR3 covers 13 residues. CDR1 is MNHNY and CDR2 is SVGAGI in the germline V gene (reference sequence). CDR3 region: CASSPGRGGELFF. CDR3 coding DNA: TGTGCCAGCAGCCCCGGGCGGGGCGGGGAGCTGTTTTTT.

This clone was detected a few times. The J gene is TRBJ1-5, the V gene TRBV10-3; D is unclear. The CDR3 has 11 residues. CDR1 is ENHRY and CDR2 is SYGVKD in the germline V gene. V lost 3 bases and J 11 bases, leaving 8 bases between the germline ends. The CDR3 region is CAISDLTTQHF. CDR3 nucleotides: TGTGCCATCAGTGACTTGACAACCCAGCATTTT.

The chain carries TRBV6-5 and TRBJ1-4; D is possibly TRBD1 (6 bases). This CDR3 contains 16 residues. Germline V gives CDR1 MNHEY, CDR2 SVGAGI. Trimming removed 4 bases from V and 8 bases from J, with 20 bases in between. The CDR3, as DNA: TGTGCCAGCAGTTTGGGGTTTGGGGGCGCGAAGGAAAAACTGTTTTTT. This gives the protein CASSLGFGGAKEKLFF.

The chain links TRBV11-3 to TRBJ2-1; no definite D call. This CDR3 is built from 15 residues. CDR1 and CDR2 from the germline V gene are SGHNT and YENEEA. V was pared by 0 bases and J by 4 bases, with 10 bases between. The CDR3 sequence: CASSLEASLYNEQFF. CDR3 nucleotide sequence: TGTGCCAGCAGCTTAGAAGCCTCCCTTTACAATGAGCAGTTCTTC.

This rearrangement joins TRBV15 to TRBJ1-1, with D tentatively TRBD1 (6 bases). V dropped 2 bases and J dropped 3 bases, with 10 bases sitting between them. The CDR3 loop spans 14 amino acids. Germline V gives CDR1 LNHNV, CDR2 YYDKDF (reference sequence). The CDR3: CATSRRGRDTEAFF. DNA of the CDR3: TGTGCCACCAGCAGAAGGGGGAGAGACACTGAAGCTTTCTTT.

This chain connects TRBV5-1 to TRBJ2-1, with TRBD2 as a possible D gene (6 bases). Trimming pared 0 bases from V and 2 bases from J, leaving 9 bases between. CDR3 length: 15 residues. Germline V gene lookup returns CDR1 SGHRS and CDR2 YFSETQ. The DNA of the CDR3 is TGCGCCAGCAGCTTGGTAGCGGAGCCCTACAATGAGCAGTTCTTC. It encodes CASSLVAEPYNEQFF.

This clone is a singleton in its sample. The chain employs TRBV7-9 and TRBJ2-1; D is perhaps TRBD1 (5 bases). Trimming stripped 1 base from V and 7 bases from J, with 8 bases between. The CDR3 totals 13 residues. In germline, CDR1 is SEHNR, CDR2 FQNEAQ (reference sequence). CDR3 bases: TGTGCCAGCAGCTTAGGACAGATGAATGAGCAGTTCTTC. Its protein is CASSLGQMNEQFF.

This clone has a single count. J is TRBJ1-4 and V is TRBV10-3; 7 bases align to TRBD1. Trimming at V came to 1 base and at J to 4 bases, leaving 6 bases not matched to a gene. CDR3 length: 16 residues. CDR1 is ENHRY and CDR2 is SYGVKD in the germline V gene. The CDR3 loop is CAISEFTGAVNEKLFF. The CDR3 DNA reads as TGTGCCATCAGTGAGTTTACAGGGGCTGTTAATGAAAAACTGTTTTTT.

V gene TRBV5-6 combines with J gene TRBJ2-7; no definite D call. This CDR3 comprises 12 residues. V was cut by 2 bases and J by 2 bases, with 5 bases left in between. The germline CDR1 and CDR2 sequences are SGHDT and YYEEEE. The CDR3 spells CASSFWAYEQYF. The DNA of the CDR3 is TGTGCCAGCAGCTTCTGGGCCTACGAGCAGTACTTC.

V gene TRBV5-4 combines with J gene TRBJ1-1; D uncertain. The germline gives CDR1 SGHNT, CDR2 YYREEE (reference sequence). This CDR3 comprises 15 residues. Trimming left V 0 bases short and J 4 bases short, with 13 bases between. This CDR3 reads CASSLANGVSTEAFF. CDR3 sequence (DNA): TGTGCCAGCAGCTTGGCCAATGGGGTGAGCACTGAAGCTTTCTTT.

The chain carries TRBV9 and TRBJ2-2; 7 bases align to TRBD2. The germline CDR1 and CDR2 sequences are SGDLS and YYNGEE. This CDR3 region has 16 residues. Unmatched junction bases numbered 9, after V lost 4 bases and J lost 3 bases. The CDR3 region has the DNA TGTGCCAGCAGCACCGATGCAGGGAGGGACACCGGGGAGCTGTTTTTT. Residues: CASSTDAGRDTGELFF.

The rearrangement uses TRBV9 and TRBJ2-2; D tentatively fits TRBD1 or TRBD2 (5 bases each). This CDR3 contains 14 residues. The germline V and J ends were trimmed by 1 base and 7 bases, with 11 bases remaining between them. Germline lookup yields CDR1 SGDLS and CDR2 YYNGEE. CDR3 DNA sequence: TGTGCCAGCAGCGTATGGGGGAATATCGGGGAGCTGTTTTTT. Encoded protein: CASSVWGNIGELFF. The full variable domain, in which reference TRBV9 and TRBJ2-2 provide the parts outside the CDR3, is DSGVTQTPKHLITATGQRVTLRCSPRSGDLSVYWYQQSLDQGLQFLIQYYNGEERAKGNILERFSAQQFPDLHSELNLSSLELGDSALYFCASSVWGNIGELFFGEGSRLTVL.

The chain carries TRBV6-1 and TRBJ2-7; TRBD2 matches 7 bases. Germline CDR1 reads MNHNS; CDR2 reads SASEGT. J lost 3 bases, V lost 2 bases, and 10 bases had no gene match. The length of the CDR3 is 16 residues. CDR3 sequence: CASSEWLGGGNYEQYF. The CDR3 nucleotides read TGTGCCAGCAGTGAATGGTTGGGCGGGGGAAACTACGAGCAGTACTTC.

The V and J genes are TRBV18 and TRBJ2-1, with 11 bases aligning to TRBD2. The CDR3 is 18 amino acids. The trim removed 0 bases at V and 6 bases at J, leaving 10 bases unmatched. The V gene's germline CDR1 is KGHSH and CDR2 LQKENI. The DNA of the CDR3 is TGTGCCAGCTCACCACCCGGTACGCTAGCGGGGGGATTCAATGAGCAGTTCTTC. It encodes CASSPPGTLAGGFNEQFF.

This clone has just one count. This sequence joins TRBV5-5 and TRBJ1-1; perhaps TRBD1 as D (5 bases). V lost 1 base to trimming and J lost 4 bases, with 20 bases between them. Germline V gene lookup returns CDR1 SGHKS and CDR2 YYEKEE (reference sequence). This CDR3 contains 17 residues. The CDR3 coding sequence is TGTGCCAGCAGCTTGTGGGGTTTGCGGGTAAGGGGCACTGAAGCTTTCTTT. It codes for CASSLWGLRVRGTEAFF.

This CDR3 is CASSYTPGGRGDTQYF. The CDR3 bases are TGTGCCAGCAGTTACACCCCCGGGGGGCGGGGAGATACGCAGTATTTT. The J gene is TRBJ2-3, the V gene TRBV6-5, with D tentatively TRBD2 (7 bases). The CDR3 covers 16 residues. CDR1 MNHEY and CDR2 SVGAGI come from the germline V gene. V shed 2 bases and J shed 5 bases, with 17 bases lying between them.

The rearrangement links TRBV11-2 to TRBJ1-6; D is perhaps TRBD1 (5 bases). V lost 6 bases to trimming and J lost 10 bases, with 25 bases between them. There are 17 residues in the CDR3. Germline values: CDR1 SGHAT, CDR2 FQNNGV. The DNA of the CDR3 is TGTGCCAGCAGTTTTCCCAGGGATGTTTATGGGCGATCACCCCTCCACTTT. Translating it yields CASSFPRDVYGRSPLHF.

In DNA, the CDR3 is TGTGCCAGCAACCCTTGGACAGGCTATAGCAATCAGCCCCAGCATTTT. Residues: CASNPWTGYSNQPQHF. The rearrangement joins TRBV21-1 to TRBJ1-5; the table names TRBD1, a call not compared with the DNA. TRBV21-1 constitutes a pseudogene. This CDR3 is built from 16 residues.

This clone has more than one count but fewer than ten. This chain joins TRBV4-2 and TRBJ1-3; D unresolved. Germline CDR1 LGHNA, CDR2 YNFKEQ. The ends were cut back, 5 bases at V and 9 bases at J, with 11 bases in the middle. There are 12 residues in the CDR3. CDR3 DNA: TGTGCCAGCAGCTCTCCCCCGAGCACCATATATTTT. Translated, it gives CASSSPPSTIYF.

CDR3 coding DNA: TGTGCCAGCCTCTCCACCGGGGAGCTGTTTTTT. It codes for CASLSTGELFF. J is TRBJ2-2 and V is TRBV28; D gene unclear. The germline V gene has CDR1 MDHEN and CDR2 SYDVKM. The CDR3 sequence is 11 residues long. V dropped 8 bases and J dropped 4 bases, with 5 bases sitting between them.

V is TRBV2 and J is TRBJ2-7, with D unclear. Trimming took 0 bases from V and 9 from J, leaving 9 bases between them. The CDR3 is 12 amino acids. CDR1 is SNHLY and CDR2 is FYNNEI in the germline V gene. CDR3 sequence (DNA): TGTGCCAGCAGTGAAGCGCCGACTTTGCAGTACTTC. Its translation: CASSEAPTLQYF. Full variable domain (rest looked up from reference TRBV2 and TRBJ2-7): EPEVTQTPSHQVTQMGQEVILRCVPISNHLYFYWYRQILGQKVEFLVSFYNNEISEKSEIFDDQFSVERPDGSNFTLKIRSTKLEDSAMYFCASSEAPTLQYFGPGTRLTVT.

The J gene is TRBJ2-3, the V gene TRBV28, with 11 bases identical to TRBD1. This CDR3 has 16 amino acids. Germline lookup yields CDR1 MDHEN and CDR2 SYDVKM. J was trimmed by 3 bases and V by 5 bases; bases with no gene match: 7. The CDR3 region has the DNA TGTGCCAGCAGTCGGTTCGGGACAGGGGGGACAGATACGCAGTATTTT. Amino acid sequence: CASSRFGTGGTDTQYF.

This clone came up a few times. The V call is TRBV29-1, the J call TRBJ1-2, with TRBD1 as a possible D gene (5 bases). V lost 6 bases, J lost 1 base, and 12 bases lay in between. Germline V gives CDR1 SQVTM, CDR2 ANQGSEA. The CDR3 has 13 amino acids. The CDR3 nucleotides read TGCAGCGTCGAGGGGCAGGTTAACTATGGCTACACCTTC. It encodes CSVEGQVNYGYTF.

The chain combines TRBV27 with TRBJ2-2, with 9 positions matching TRBD1. The length of the CDR3 is 16 residues. J gave up 7 bases and V 5 bases, and 11 bases lay outside the gene matches. From germline, CDR1 is MNHEY and CDR2 SMNVEV (reference sequence). CDR3 bases: TGTGCCAGCAGTCGTAGCCCGGGACAGGGAATCGGGGAGCTGTTTTTT. It translates to CASSRSPGQGIGELFF.

The chain employs TRBV30 and TRBJ1-2; D is uncertain. Trimming took 6 bases from V and 4 from J, leaving 9 bases between them. Germline loops: CDR1 GTSNPN, CDR2 SVGIG (reference sequence). The CDR3 covers 11 residues. This CDR3 reads CACPWTYGYTF. CDR3 sequence (DNA): TGTGCCTGCCCATGGACCTATGGCTACACCTTC.

The genes are TRBV27 and TRBJ1-1; 9 positions agree with TRBD1. The trim removed 3 bases at V and 4 bases at J, leaving 6 bases unmatched. Germline V lookup: CDR1 MNHEY, CDR2 SMNVEV (reference sequence). This CDR3 region has 15 residues. The CDR3 DNA sequence: TGTGCCAGCAGTTTGGGACAGGGAAGGGTCACTGAAGCTTTCTTT. Translating it yields CASSLGQGRVTEAFF.

This chain connects TRBV29-1 to TRBJ2-7; a weak D match, TRBD2 (6 bases). V shed 7 bases and J shed 4 bases, with 32 bases lying between them. CDR3 length: 18 amino acids. Germline assignment: CDR1 SQVTM and CDR2 ANQGSEA. The CDR3 DNA is TGCAGCGGCGGCGGTAGAACTAGACGGGAGAAAGGGGAATACGAGCAGTACTTC. Translated, it gives CSGGGRTRREKGEYEQYF.

By share, this clone counts as medium-sized. V and J are TRBV11-2 and TRBJ2-7; the D gene is possibly TRBD2 (5 bases). The CDR3 totals 16 residues. CDR1 and CDR2 from the germline V gene are SGHAT and FQNNGV. The germline V and J ends were trimmed by 2 bases and 4 bases, with 18 bases remaining between them. CDR3 DNA: TGTGCCAGCAGCTTACCCTTACTAGTTCGGGGATACGAGCAGTACTTC. This gives the protein CASSLPLLVRGYEQYF.

The rearrangement links TRBV18 to TRBJ2-7; D gene ambiguous. The germline V gene has CDR1 KGHSH and CDR2 LQKENI. The CDR3 runs to 14 residues. Trimming shortened V by 0 bases and J by 6 bases, and 12 bases separated the two germline ends. CDR3 in amino acids: CASSPPRPKGEQYF. The CDR3 DNA follows: TGTGCCAGCTCACCACCTCGGCCCAAGGGCGAGCAGTACTTC.